Presented here are 8 T cell receptor beta chains from one specimen sequenced in a study of T cell repertoires in cytomegalovirus infection. MiXCR, run by TCRdb on the reads, gives a single entry per CDR3 protein. The sample consists of hundreds of thousands of distinct CDR3 sequences, less than 40% of them appearing once. These receptors lack a known antigen. Source: cultured CD8+ T cells from PBMCs, taken from culture after CMV antigen stimulation. Source of these receptors: a human donor in good health (CMV status not recorded). Some clones in this sample may be carry-over from other donors' samples.

The genes are TRBV5-6 and TRBJ1-2; TRBD1 matches 8 bases. Per germline, CDR1 SGHDT and CDR2 YYEEEE. This CDR3 comprises 16 residues. V dropped 1 base and J dropped 5; count of bases not matched to a gene: 10. The chain's CDR3 is CASSLFPQTGDYGYTF. CDR3 in DNA: TGTGCCAGCAGCTTGTTCCCCCAGACAGGGGATTATGGCTACACCTTC.

Only a few counts were recorded for this clonotype. V is TRBV2 and J is TRBJ2-1; D not resolved. The V and J ends lost 0 bases and 10 bases respectively, with 16 bases between them. CDR3 length: 15 amino acids. From germline, CDR1 is SNHLY and CDR2 FYNNEI. CDR3: CASSEALLPPREQFF. DNA of the CDR3: TGTGCCAGCAGTGAAGCGCTATTGCCGCCTCGGGAGCAGTTCTTC.

This clonotype turned up a few times. The CDR3 bases are TGTGCCAGCAGCCCGTCAGAAATGAGCGAGCAGTACTTC. This sequence encodes CASSPSEMSEQYF. The gene calls are TRBV13 and TRBJ2-7; D remains unclear. Trimming left V 5 bases short and J 6 bases short, with 14 bases between. The CDR3 is made up of 13 amino acids. Per the germline V gene, CDR1 is PRHDT and CDR2 is FYEKMQ (reference sequence).

The table lists this clonotype with a few counts. The chain uses TRBV7-8 and TRBJ1-3; no definite D call. CDR3 size: 15 residues. V lost 3 bases to trimming and J lost 3 bases, with 12 bases between them. Germline V gene data show CDR1 as SGHVS and CDR2 as FQNEAQ. The CDR3 spells CASSLSQWVGNTIYF. DNA for the CDR3: TGTGCCAGCAGCTTGAGCCAGTGGGTTGGAAACACCATATATTTT.

V and J are TRBV6-2 or TRBV6-3 and TRBJ2-5; 7 bases fit TRBD1. Germline V gene sequence: CDR1 MNHEY, CDR2 SVGEGT. V was clipped by 6 bases and J by 6 bases; unmatched bases: 7. The CDR3 sequence is 13 residues long. The CDR3 sequence is CASSRGGLKTQYF. CDR3 DNA: TGTGCCAGCAGCCGAGGGGGCTTAAAGACCCAGTACTTC.

This rearrangement joins TRBV6-2 or TRBV6-3 to TRBJ1-6; D may be TRBD1 (5 bases). The CDR3 has 13 residues. Germline values: CDR1 MNHEY, CDR2 SVGEGT. V was shortened by 1 base and J by 8 bases, with 6 bases between the two germline ends. The CDR3 DNA sequence: TGTGCCAGCAGTTACTGGGGGGATTCACCCCTCCACTTT. Translated: CASSYWGDSPLHF.

V and J are TRBV7-9 and TRBJ2-7; D gene unclear. Germline V gives CDR1 SEHNR, CDR2 FQNEAQ (reference sequence). The CDR3 is 13 residues long. V shed 6 bases and J shed 2 bases, with 11 bases lying between them. CDR3 in DNA: TGTGCCAGCAGTCGAGGTTTCGCCTACGAGCAGTACTTC. Protein: CASSRGFAYEQYF.

The rearrangement links TRBV13 to TRBJ1-1; TRBD1 aligns across 9 bases. The germline gives CDR1 PRHDT, CDR2 FYEKMQ (reference sequence). J gave up 2 bases and V 5 bases, and 6 bases lay outside the gene matches. The length of the CDR3 is 15 residues. The CDR3 DNA is TGTGCCAGCAGCAATCCGGGACAGGGAAACACTGAAGCTTTCTTT. Amino acid sequence: CASSNPGQGNTEAFF.